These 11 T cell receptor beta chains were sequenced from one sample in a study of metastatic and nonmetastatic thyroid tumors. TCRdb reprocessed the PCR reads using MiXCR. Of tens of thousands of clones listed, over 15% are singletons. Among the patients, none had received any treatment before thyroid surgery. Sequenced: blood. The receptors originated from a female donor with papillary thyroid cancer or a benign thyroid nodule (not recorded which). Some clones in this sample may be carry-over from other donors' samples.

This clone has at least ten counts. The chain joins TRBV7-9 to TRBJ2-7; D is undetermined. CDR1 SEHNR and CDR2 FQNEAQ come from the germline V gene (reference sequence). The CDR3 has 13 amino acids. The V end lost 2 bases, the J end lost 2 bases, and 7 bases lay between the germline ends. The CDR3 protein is CASSLIGAYEQYF. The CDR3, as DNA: TGTGCCAGCAGCTTAATCGGCGCCTACGAGCAGTACTTC. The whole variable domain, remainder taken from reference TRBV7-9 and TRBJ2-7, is DTGVSQNPRHKITKRGQNVTFRCDPISEHNRLYWYRQTLGQGPEFLTYFQNEAQLEKSRLLSDRFSAERPKGSFSTLEIQRTEQGDSAMYLCASSLIGAYEQYFGPGTRLTVT.

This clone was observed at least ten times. The CDR3 coding sequence is TGTGCCACCAGCAGAGGGCGGCAGGAAGAGCAGTACTTC. Translated: CATSRGRQEEQYF. The chain recombines TRBV15 with TRBJ2-7; D not resolved. Trimming cost V 1 base and J 7 bases, with 11 bases left between them. The length of the CDR3 is 13 residues. Germline loops: CDR1 LNHNV, CDR2 YYDKDF (reference sequence).

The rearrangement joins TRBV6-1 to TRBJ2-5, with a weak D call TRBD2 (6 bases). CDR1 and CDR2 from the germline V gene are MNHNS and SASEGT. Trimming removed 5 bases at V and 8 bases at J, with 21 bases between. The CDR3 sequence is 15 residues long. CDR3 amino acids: CASSLGVGGCDTQYF. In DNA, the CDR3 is TGTGCCAGCAGTCTCGGGGTTGGAGGGTGTGATACCCAGTACTTC.

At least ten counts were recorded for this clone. This chain's CDR3 is CASSAVGRGLSEQFF. CDR3 nucleotides: TGTGCCAGCAGCGCCGTGGGCAGGGGGCTTAGTGAGCAGTTCTTC. The rearrangement links TRBV6-1 to TRBJ2-1; 8 positions agree with TRBD1. The V gene end was trimmed by 6 bases and the J gene end by 9 bases; junction bases not matched to a gene: 13. The CDR3 loop spans 15 amino acids. Germline V gives CDR1 MNHNS, CDR2 SASEGT.

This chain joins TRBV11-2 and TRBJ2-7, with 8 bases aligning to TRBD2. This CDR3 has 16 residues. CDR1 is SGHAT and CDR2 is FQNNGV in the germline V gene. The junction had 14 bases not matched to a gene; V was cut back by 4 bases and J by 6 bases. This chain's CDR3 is CASSSNLPGLDSEQYF. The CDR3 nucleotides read TGTGCCAGCAGCTCGAACCTTCCGGGACTAGATAGCGAGCAGTACTTC. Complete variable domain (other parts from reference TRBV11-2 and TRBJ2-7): EAGVAQSPRYKIIEKRQSVAFWCNPISGHATLYWYQQILGQGPKLLIQFQNNGVVDDSQLPKDRFSAERLKGVDSTLKIQPAKLEDSAVYLCASSSNLPGLDSEQYFGPGTRLTVT.

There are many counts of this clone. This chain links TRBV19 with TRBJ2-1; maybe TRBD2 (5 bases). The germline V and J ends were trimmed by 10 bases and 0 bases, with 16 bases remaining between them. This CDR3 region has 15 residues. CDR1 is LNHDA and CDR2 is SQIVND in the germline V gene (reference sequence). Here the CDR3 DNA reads TGTGCCACGAGAGAGCAAAGCGGCTCCTACAATGAGCAGTTCTTC. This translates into CATREQSGSYNEQFF.

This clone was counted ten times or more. The CDR3 DNA follows: TGTGCCAGCATTCGGGTAGCGGGAGGATTCGGGGCCAACGTCCTGACTTTC. Translating it yields CASIRVAGGFGANVLTF. The rearrangement joins TRBV7-7 to TRBJ2-6, with TRBD2 matching over 10 bases. The germline V gene has CDR1 SSHAT and CDR2 FNYEAQ (reference sequence). V shed 7 bases, J shed 4 bases, and the junction held 10 bases outside the gene matches. This CDR3 is built from 17 residues. Full variable domain (remainder filled in from reference TRBV7-7 and TRBJ2-6): GAGVSQSPRYKVTKRGQDVTLRCDPISSHATLYWYQQALGQGPEFLTYFNYEAQPDKSGLPSDRFSAERPEGSISTLTIQRTEQRDSAMYRCASIRVAGGFGANVLTFGAGSRLTVL.

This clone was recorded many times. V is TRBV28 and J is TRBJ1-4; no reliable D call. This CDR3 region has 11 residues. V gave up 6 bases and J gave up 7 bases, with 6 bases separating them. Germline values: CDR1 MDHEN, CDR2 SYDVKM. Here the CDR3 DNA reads TGTGCCAGCAGCGACATTGAAAAACTGTTTTTT. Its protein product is CASSDIEKLFF.

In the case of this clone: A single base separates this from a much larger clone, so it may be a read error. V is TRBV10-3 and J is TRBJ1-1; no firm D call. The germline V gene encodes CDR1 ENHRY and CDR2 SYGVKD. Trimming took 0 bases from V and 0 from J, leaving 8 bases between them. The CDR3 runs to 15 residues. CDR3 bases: TGTGCCATCAGTGAGTCGATGAGGATGAACACTGAAGCTTTCTTT. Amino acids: CAISESMRMNTEAFF.

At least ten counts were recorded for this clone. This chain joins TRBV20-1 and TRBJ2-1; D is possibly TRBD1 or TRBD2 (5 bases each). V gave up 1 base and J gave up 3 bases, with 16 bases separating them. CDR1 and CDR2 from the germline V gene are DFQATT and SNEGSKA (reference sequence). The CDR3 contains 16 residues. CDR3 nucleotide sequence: TGCAGTGCTAGAGCAATCCGTCGGGGCCTCTACAATGAGCAGTTCTTC. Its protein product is CSARAIRRGLYNEQFF.

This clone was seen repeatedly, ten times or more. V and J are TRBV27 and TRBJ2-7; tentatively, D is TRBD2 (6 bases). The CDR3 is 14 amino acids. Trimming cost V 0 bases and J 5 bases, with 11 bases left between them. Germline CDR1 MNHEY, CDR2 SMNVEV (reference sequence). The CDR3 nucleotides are TGTGCCAGCAGTTTATCTCCCGGGAGCCACGAGCAGTACTTC. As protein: CASSLSPGSHEQYF.